These 15 T cell receptor beta chains were sequenced from one sample in a study of cytomegalovirus exposure and HLA in healthy donors. The PCR had 60 Vbeta and 13 Jbeta primers. The assay was immunoSEQ multiplex PCR, and TCRdb's table has in-frame clones only and misses some. The sample features roughly 140,000 clones, with approximately 2.4% in its top ten. Source material: PBMCs. The receptors originated from a man aged 40-49 years in good health and CMV-seronegative.

This chain links TRBV10-3 with TRBJ1-5, with D perhaps TRBD1 (5 bases). Germline CDR1 ENHRY, CDR2 SYGVKD. V was cut by 2 bases and J by 6 bases, with 14 bases left in between. The CDR3 consists of 15 residues. The CDR3 is CAISEGQGGPQPQHF. In DNA form, the CDR3 reads TGTGCCATCAGTGAGGGTCAGGGAGGGCCTCAGCCCCAGCATTTT.

The genes are TRBV2 and TRBJ2-3; the D is unclear. The germline V gene has CDR1 SNHLY and CDR2 FYNNEI. The V end was cut by 7 bases, the J end by 2 bases, with 16 bases between. The CDR3 is 15 residues long. CDR3 sequence reads: CASKSTGFPTDTQYF. CDR3 nucleotide sequence: TGTGCCAGCAAGTCGACTGGATTTCCCACAGATACGCAGTATTTT.

The rearrangement uses TRBV11-3 and TRBJ2-3, with TRBD2 matching 7 bases. V dropped 5 bases and J dropped 3; count of bases not matched to a gene: 5. Germline loops: CDR1 SGHNT, CDR2 YENEEA. The CDR3 runs to 14 residues. In DNA, the CDR3 is TGTGCCAGCAGCATCGGCGGGGGAACAGATACGCAGTATTTT. As protein: CASSIGGGTDTQYF.

This sequence joins TRBV6-5 and TRBJ2-5; tentative D call: TRBD1 (6 bases). CDR1 is MNHEY and CDR2 is SVGAGI in the germline V gene. V was clipped by 6 bases and J by 1 base, with 9 bases between them. This CDR3 contains 13 residues. CDR3 bases: TGTGCCAGCAGCGACAGGATCCAAGAGACCCAGTACTTC. It translates to CASSDRIQETQYF.

This chain joins TRBV4-3 and TRBJ2-5; TRBD1 agrees at 10 bases. V lost 3 bases to trimming and J lost 4 bases; unmatched junction nucleotides: 5. This CDR3 spans 15 amino acids. The germline CDR1 and CDR2 sequences are LGHNA and YSLEER. CDR3 coding DNA: TGCGCCAGCAGCCACTCGACAGGGGGCGGAGAGACCCAGTACTTC. This gives the protein CASSHSTGGGETQYF.

DNA of the CDR3: TGCAGTGCTAGAGATCCACCCTACCAGTACTTC. The encoded protein is CSARDPPYQYF. V and J are TRBV20-1 and TRBJ2-5; D uncertain. Germline V CDR1 and CDR2: DFQATT, SNEGSKA (reference sequence). V was trimmed by 0 bases and J by 10 bases, leaving 9 bases between them. The CDR3 sequence is 11 residues long.

Comments on this clone: Other DNA sequences in the sample encode the same CDR3. The J gene is TRBJ1-5, the V gene TRBV7-2; 11 positions match TRBD1. Trimming removed 1 base from V and 4 bases from J; junction bases left unmatched: 0. The CDR3 runs to 15 residues. Germline loops: CDR1 SGHTA, CDR2 FQGNSA. CDR3: CASSLGDRGNQPQHF. The CDR3, as DNA: TGTGCCAGCAGCTTAGGGGACAGGGGGAATCAGCCCCAGCATTTT.

The chain joins TRBV5-1 to TRBJ2-5, with 7 positions matching TRBD1. With 0 bases clipped from V and 4 bases from J, the junction kept 6 bases outside the gene matches. The CDR3 spans 15 residues. The germline CDR1 and CDR2 sequences are SGHRS and YFSETQ. CDR3 in DNA: TGCGCCAGCAGCTTGGTAGAAGGGGGCGCAGAGACCCAGTACTTC. Protein sequence: CASSLVEGGAETQYF.

The rearrangement links TRBV4-3 to TRBJ1-4; D unresolved. This CDR3 contains 15 residues. V lost 0 bases and J lost 5, with 10 bases in between. Germline values: CDR1 LGHNA, CDR2 YSLEER. CDR3: CASSQDRRKNEKLFF. CDR3 coding DNA: TGCGCCAGCAGCCAAGATAGGCGGAAGAATGAAAAACTGTTTTTT.

CDR3 sequence: CASRYGQGGVTEAFF. CDR3 nucleotide sequence: TGTGCCAGCAGATACGGTCAGGGTGGAGTCACTGAAGCTTTCTTT. The J gene is TRBJ1-1, the V gene TRBV2, with a possible D match to TRBD1 (5 bases). V was pared by 6 bases and J by 4 bases, with 18 bases between. The CDR3 consists of 15 residues. CDR1 SNHLY and CDR2 FYNNEI come from the germline V gene. Together with reference TRBV2 and TRBJ1-1, the CDR3 gives the full variable domain: EPEVTQTPSHQVTQMGQEVILRCVPISNHLYFYWYRQILGQKVEFLVSFYNNEISEKSEIFDDQFSVERPDGSNFTLKIRSTKLEDSAMYFCASRYGQGGVTEAFFGQGTRLTVV.

V and J are TRBV10-3 and TRBJ1-2; maybe TRBD1 (5 bases). Trimming pared 3 bases from V and 3 bases from J, leaving 14 bases between. The CDR3 totals 15 residues. Germline CDR1 ENHRY, CDR2 SYGVKD. For the CDR3, the DNA is TGTGCCATCAGTGACCTCTACACGGGGGACTATGGCTACACCTTC. As protein: CAISDLYTGDYGYTF.

CDR3 nucleotides: TGTGCCAGCAGCGTCACAGGGGCCTCTAACTATGGCTACACCTTC. This encodes CASSVTGASNYGYTF. The rearrangement links TRBV7-9 to TRBJ1-2; TRBD1 matches at 7 bases. The CDR3 length is 15 residues. Losses at the gene ends were 5 bases for V and 0 bases for J; bases not matched to a gene: 6. CDR1 SEHNR and CDR2 FQNEAQ come from the germline V gene (reference sequence). Using reference TRBV7-9 and TRBJ1-2 for the parts outside the CDR3, the full variable domain is DTGVSQNPRHKITKRGQNVTFRCDPISEHNRLYWYRQTLGQGPEFLTYFQNEAQLEKSRLLSDRFSAERPKGSFSTLEIQRTEQGDSAMYLCASSVTGASNYGYTFGSGTRLTVV.

This chain joins TRBV20-1 and TRBJ2-1, with D possibly matching TRBD2 (7 bases). The germline V gene has CDR1 DFQATT and CDR2 SNEGSKA (reference sequence). The germline V and J ends were trimmed by 8 bases and 10 bases, with 15 bases remaining between them. The CDR3 spans 11 residues. CDR3 bases: TGCAGTCTAAGGGGGGGCAGGGAGCAGTTCTTC. This translates into CSLRGGREQFF.

The chain has TRBV25-1 and TRBJ2-7; D is unresolved. This CDR3 has 15 amino acids. Germline-derived CDR1 and CDR2 are MGHDK and SYGVNS. The V gene lost 1 base and the J gene lost 0 bases, with 10 bases spanning the gap. CDR3 in amino acids: CASSESTVNSYEQYF. CDR3 DNA sequence: TGTGCCAGCAGTGAATCTACGGTCAACTCCTACGAGCAGTACTTC.

The chain uses TRBV18 and TRBJ2-6; D remains unclear. Trimming stripped 1 base from V and 0 bases from J, with 7 bases between. Germline lookup yields CDR1 KGHSH and CDR2 LQKENI. The CDR3 has 16 residues. CDR3 amino acids: CASSPQAGSGANVLTF. The CDR3 region has the DNA TGTGCCAGCTCACCACAAGCAGGCTCTGGGGCCAACGTCCTGACTTTC.